The rows below give T cell receptor beta chains drawn from one sample of a study of blood T cell repertoires in COVID-19. The table came from immunoSEQ multiplex PCR; TCRdb's copy has only in-frame clones and leaves some out. This table has about 230,000 clones, 70% to 90% appearing once. Input material: peripheral blood. Receptors originate from a woman aged 70-85 years with active or convalescent COVID-19. CDR3s include the opening cysteine and the closing phenylalanine or tryptophan. D genes are given only for firm matches. Clone size appears in some rows only: once, few, many, or a class for an expanded clone.

NA TRBJ1-6 TRBV6-5 NA TGTGCCAGCAGTCGGTTTAATTCACCCCTCCACTTT CASSRFNSPLHF
once TRBJ2-2 TRBV9 TRBD2 TGTGCCAGCAGCGTCCCCAACAGCGGGGGGGCGAACACCGGGGAGCTGTTTTTT CASSVPNSGGANTGELFF
NA TRBJ2-1 TRBV27 NA TGTGCCAGCAGTCTAGGACAGCCCAATGAGCAGTTCTTC CASSLGQPNEQFF
NA TRBJ1-1 TRBV18 TRBD1 TGTGCCAGCTCACCAGGGACAGGGCGGAACACTGAAGCTTTCTTT CASSPGTGRNTEAFF
NA TRBJ2-5 TRBV9 TRBD2 TGTGCCAGCAGCGGCCGACTAGCGGGGAACGGGGAGACCCAGTACTTC CASSGRLAGNGETQYF
NA TRBJ1-1 TRBV7-9 NA TGTGCCAGCAGCTTAGCAAGCTCGGGCACTGAAGCTTTCTTT CASSLASSGTEAFF
NA TRBJ2-3 TRBV4-3 NA TGCGCCAGCAGCCTAAATCCGGGGAAGCCGCCCACAGATACGCAGTATTTT CASSLNPGKPPTDTQYF
NA TRBJ1-4 TRBV24-1 TRBD1 TGTGCCACCCAATCCGGGACAGGGGGTGAAAAACTGTTTTTT CATQSGTGGEKLFF
once TRBJ1-5 TRBV7-2 NA TGTGCCAGCAGCCCCGTTCGGGGGTTCCAGCCCCAGCATTTT CASSPVRGFQPQHF
NA TRBJ1-2 TRBV2 TRBD1 TGTGCCAATGGGGACGGGACAGCTCCTAACTATGGCTACACCTTC CANGDGTAPNYGYTF
NA TRBJ1-1 TRBV11-2 TRBD1 TGTGCCGGCGCTTACCGGGGGACAGCGAACACTGAAGCTTTCTTT CAGAYRGTANTEAFF
NA TRBJ1-4 TRBV6-5 NA TGTGCCAGCAGTTACTACAGTGAGAAACTGTTTTTT CASSYYSEKLFF
NA TRBJ1-1 TRBV6-6 TRBD1 TGTGCCAGCAGGGACAGGGGGGTGAACACTGAAGCTTTCTTT CASRDRGVNTEAFF
NA TRBJ2-5 TRBV4-3 NA TGCGCCAGCAGCCAATTTCATGGGCAGATCCAAGAGACCCAGTACTTC CASSQFHGQIQETQYF
NA TRBJ2-3 TRBV7-9 TRBD2 TGTGCCAGCAGCTTGACCAGCGGGGGCACAGATACGCAGTATTTT CASSLTSGGTDTQYF
few TRBJ1-2 TRBV14 NA TGTGCCAGCAGCCAGTCTGGCTACTATGGCTACACCTTC CASSQSGYYGYTF
NA TRBJ2-3 TRBV29-1 TRBD2 TGCAGCGTTCCCAGCGGGGGGACCACAGATACGCAGTATTTT CSVPSGGTTDTQYF
once TRBJ2-5 TRBV3-1/TRBV3-2 TRBD1 TGTGCCAGCAGCCCATCGACAGGGCATCAAGAGACCCAGTACTTC CASSPSTGHQETQYF
NA TRBJ2-3 TRBV12-3/TRBV12-4 TRBD2 TGTGCCAGCAGTTTAGCGGGAGGGCCTGCGTATTTT CASSLAGGPAYF
NA TRBJ2-3 TRBV24-1 TRBD1 TGTGCCACCAGGGGACAGGGAGGCGCAGATACGCAGTATTTT CATRGQGGADTQYF
NA TRBJ2-1 TRBV9 NA TGTGCCAGCAGCGCTTCCCCAGGGAGGTCCTACAATGAGCAGTTCTTC CASSASPGRSYNEQFF
few TRBJ2-1 TRBV7-2 TRBD2 TGTGCCAGCGGGGGAGTGCGAGCGGGGTCGTACAATGAGCAGTTCTTC CASGGVRAGSYNEQFF
NA TRBJ2-3 TRBV5-1 TRBD1 TGCGCCAGCAGTCTAACCCCGGGACAGGGGAAATATACGCAGTATTTT CASSLTPGQGKYTQYF
NA TRBJ1-2 TRBV29-1 TRBD1 TGCAGCGTTCAGACAGGGCTTTGGCATGGCTACACCTTC CSVQTGLWHGYTF
NA TRBJ1-1 TRBV27 NA TGTGCCAGCAGTCAATATCCAGGGGTTGCTGAAGCTTTCTTT CASSQYPGVAEAFF
few TRBJ1-1 TRBV18 TRBD1 TGTGCCAGCTCACTTGCACAGGGGATTGACACTGAAGCTTTCTTT CASSLAQGIDTEAFF
NA TRBJ1-6 TRBV7-8 NA TGTGCCAGCAGCTTAGCCGTTAGTACAGCCTTTGATTCACCCCTCCACTTT CASSLAVSTAFDSPLHF
NA TRBJ2-2 TRBV7-8 TRBD2 TGTGCCAGCAGCTTGGGGGGGACTAGTTGGAACACCGGGGAGCTGTTTTTT CASSLGGTSWNTGELFF
NA TRBJ1-6 TRBV7-2 TRBD1 TGTGCCAGCAGCTCCGGGACAGGGGGTCTGGCCCTCCACTTT CASSSGTGGLALHF
NA TRBJ2-7 TRBV10-3 NA TGTGCCATCAGTGAGTCTAAATCGGGGGGCCACGAGCAGTACTTC CAISESKSGGHEQYF
NA TRBJ2-4 TRBV19 TRBD1 TGTGCCAGTAAACTCAGGGGGCCAAACATTCAGTACTTC CASKLRGPNIQYF
NA TRBJ1-3 TRBV19 TRBD1 TGTGCCAGTAGTGTTCAACAGGGGCCCGGAAACACCATATATTTT CASSVQQGPGNTIYF
NA TRBJ2-7 TRBV21-1 NA TGTGCCAGCATTTCGACTAGCGGCTCCTACGAGCAGTACTTC CASISTSGSYEQYF
NA TRBJ1-4 TRBV11-2 NA TGTGCCAGCAGCCCGACAGGCGTCGGTGAAAAACTGTTTTTT CASSPTGVGEKLFF
NA TRBJ2-3 TRBV5-1 NA TGCGCCAGCAGCCCCCCCAGCGGGAGCACAGATACGCAGTATTTT CASSPPSGSTDTQYF
once TRBJ2-7 TRBV7-2 TRBD2 TGTGCCAGCAGCTTCCCGGGAGGGGGAGAGCAGTACTTC CASSFPGGGEQYF
NA TRBJ2-1 TRBV7-3 TRBD2 TGTGCCAGCAGCTTATATAGCGGGGAGCAGTTCTTC CASSLYSGEQFF
NA TRBJ1-1 TRBV10-2 TRBD1 TGCGCCAGCAGGTCCACAGGGGGCATGAACACTGAAGCTTTCTTT CASRSTGGMNTEAFF
NA TRBJ1-2 TRBV6-5 NA TGTGCCAGCAGACAGAACTATGGCTACACCTTC CASRQNYGYTF
NA TRBJ1-4 TRBV4-3 TRBD1 TGCGCCAGCAGCCAAGAACAGGGACAGGTATATGAAAAACTGTTTTTT CASSQEQGQVYEKLFF
few TRBJ2-3 TRBV27 TRBD2 TGTGCCAGCAGTTTACTCGGACTAGCGGGGGGGACAGATACGCAGTATTTT CASSLLGLAGGTDTQYF
NA TRBJ2-7 TRBV2 NA TGTGCCAGCAGTGAGGGACACGCGTACGAGCAGTACTTC CASSEGHAYEQYF
few TRBJ1-5 TRBV6-5 NA TGTGCCAGCAGCCAGCGTGAAGCACAGCCCCAGCATTTT CASSQREAQPQHF
NA TRBJ2-2 TRBV7-6 TRBD1 TGTGCCAGCACCCAGGACAGGTCTGGGACCGGGGAGCTGTTTTTT CASTQDRSGTGELFF
NA TRBJ1-2 TRBV5-4 NA TGTGCCAGCAGCTTATTAGCCGGGAACTATGGCTACACCTTC CASSLLAGNYGYTF
NA TRBJ1-2 TRBV19 TRBD1 TGTGCCAGTAGTCCCCACCGGACAGGGGGCTATGGCTACACCTTC CASSPHRTGGYGYTF
once TRBJ1-2 TRBV6-5 TRBD1 TGTGCCAGCAGTTACTCGGACAGGGCCTATGGCTACACCTTC CASSYSDRAYGYTF
NA TRBJ1-1 TRBV2 NA TGTGCCAGCCCCAGAGGGTCCGCGAACACTGAAGCTTTCTTT CASPRGSANTEAFF
NA TRBJ1-6 TRBV5-6 TRBD1 TGTGCCAGCAGCATGGCCCCCTGGACAGGGAGCTCCTATAATTCACCCCTCCACTTT CASSMAPWTGSSYNSPLHF
NA TRBJ1-3 TRBV4-3 NA TGCGCCAGCAGCCAAGAAAGCGTCTGGGGGCCCTTATATTTT CASSQESVWGPLYF
NA TRBJ2-4 TRBV5-4 TRBD1 TGTGCCAGCAGCTTGGCCGGGGACAGGCACATTCAGTACTTC CASSLAGDRHIQYF
NA TRBJ1-2 TRBV6-5 NA TGTGCCAGCAGCCCGGGGAGGCTGGGATATGGCTACACCTTC CASSPGRLGYGYTF